Reported below is one TCR beta chain. Antigen unknown. TCRdb keeps only in-frame clones here, not all; method: immunoSEQ multiplex PCR. The table shows 48,000 or so clones, with approximately 94% occurring only once. The sample comes from a study of OX40 agonist ivuxolimab in advanced cancers. General observations from the study: CD4+ and CD8+ blood T cells expanded clonally by week 6 at 0.1 to 3.0 mg/kg.

After removal of 0 bases from V and 1 base from J, the junction contained 3 bases not matched to a gene. Germline V gives CDR1 SEHNR, CDR2 FQNEAQ (reference sequence). The CDR3 sequence is 16 residues long. Sequencing used CD4+ or CD8+ T cells sorted from blood, obtained in a trial of the OX40 agonist ivuxolimab. The chain has TRBV7-9 and TRBJ1-1; 9 bases are shared with TRBD1. The TCR comes from an adult with an advanced solid tumor such as melanoma, head and neck, liver or kidney cancer. CDR3 coding DNA: TGTGCCAGCAGCTTAGCCACAGGGGGCGGGAACACTGAAGCTTTCTTT. Translating gives CASSLATGGGNTEAFF.